Listed below are T cell receptor beta chains from one sample, sequenced in a study of cytomegalovirus exposure and HLA in healthy donors. Sequencing was performed with immunoSEQ multiplex PCR; in TCRdb, only in-frame clones are kept and a portion is missing. The sample lists some 130,000 clones; 88% were seen once. Sequenced material: PBMCs. All receptors derive from a woman aged 18-35 years in good health and CMV-seropositive. CDR3s include the opening cysteine and the closing phenylalanine or tryptophan. Each record gives: J gene, clone size, D gene, V gene, CDR3 protein, CDR3 DNA. D genes are given only for firm matches. The size entry is marked missing in some rows and otherwise reads once, few, many or a size class.

TRBJ1-1	once	-	TRBV19	CATGETRDTEAFF	TGTGCCACGGGGGAGACTCGGGACACTGAAGCTTTCTTT
TRBJ2-1	-	TRBD2	TRBV5-1	CASSFLAGGPLRSYNEQFF	TGCGCCAGCAGCTTTCTAGCGGGGGGGCCTCTAAGGTCCTACAATGAGCAGTTCTTC
TRBJ1-3	-	-	TRBV5-3	CARSFAGLEEGNTIYF	TGTGCCAGAAGCTTTGCCGGGTTGGAGGAAGGAAACACCATATATTTT
TRBJ2-2	-	-	TRBV29-1	CSVYRNTGELFF	TGCAGCGTGTACAGGAACACCGGGGAGCTGTTTTTT
TRBJ1-1	-	-	TRBV5-4	CASSWGGTEAFF	TGTGCCAGCAGCTGGGGGGGGACTGAAGCTTTCTTT
TRBJ2-3	-	TRBD2	TRBV4-2	CASSQELSGRAYTQYF	TGTGCCAGCAGCCAAGAGTTAAGCGGGAGGGCCTATACGCAGTATTTT
TRBJ2-1	-	-	TRBV7-6	CASSLWSSEEQFF	TGTGCCAGCAGCTTATGGTCTAGCGAGGAGCAGTTCTTC
TRBJ1-2	-	TRBD1	TRBV19	CASSRPSTGTYGYTF	TGTGCCAGTAGTAGACCCTCGACAGGGACATATGGCTACACCTTC
TRBJ2-7	-	-	TRBV29-1	CSVQWAGGYEQYF	TGCAGCGTTCAATGGGCCGGGGGATACGAGCAGTACTTC
TRBJ2-5	-	-	TRBV19	CASSIGGWGDQYF	TGTGCCAGTAGTATTGGCGGCTGGGGGGACCAGTACTTC
TRBJ1-3	-	TRBD1	TRBV5-4	CASATGASGNTIYF	TGTGCCAGCGCCACAGGGGCCTCTGGAAACACCATATATTTT
TRBJ2-3	once	TRBD2	TRBV5-5	CASSLAQRGATDTQYF	TGTGCCAGCAGCTTGGCTCAGCGGGGGGCCACAGATACGCAGTATTTT
TRBJ2-5	-	TRBD2	TRBV29-1	CSVGPTGTRETQYF	TGCAGCGTTGGGCCTACCGGGACTAGAGAGACCCAGTACTTC
TRBJ2-1	-	TRBD2	TRBV6-6	CASRPRGENPEQFF	TGTGCCAGCAGGCCCCGGGGGGAGAACCCTGAGCAGTTCTTC
TRBJ1-5	few	-	TRBV2	CASDPQGNQPQHF	TGTGCCAGCGACCCCCAGGGGAATCAGCCCCAGCATTTT
TRBJ1-1	-	TRBD1	TRBV6-5	CASSGDRTTEAFF	TGTGCCAGCAGCGGGGACAGGACCACTGAAGCTTTCTTT
TRBJ1-5	-	-	TRBV4-1	CASSQRDWLVNQPQHF	TGCGCCAGCAGCCAAAGGGACTGGCTGGTCAATCAGCCCCAGCATTTT
TRBJ1-4	few	-	TRBV9	CASSVEPGKSQLFF	TGTGCCAGCAGCGTTGAACCGGGGAAGTCGCAACTGTTTTTT
TRBJ2-2	-	TRBD1	TRBV6-1	CASSEALRQGHGELFF	TGTGCCAGCAGTGAAGCCTTGCGACAGGGACACGGGGAGCTGTTTTTT
TRBJ2-5	-	-	TRBV6-1	CASSEGGGGSFPGETQYF	TGTGCCAGCAGTGAAGGAGGGGGAGGGTCCTTTCCTGGGGAGACCCAGTACTTC
TRBJ1-2	-	-	TRBV4-1	CASSQESPPGYGYTF	TGCGCCAGCAGCCAAGAAAGCCCCCCCGGCTATGGCTACACCTTC
TRBJ1-2	-	-	TRBV6-5	CASSSSDSNYGYTF	TGTGCCAGCAGTTCCTCAGACAGTAACTATGGCTACACCTTC
TRBJ2-1	once	TRBD2	TRBV19	CASSIAWAGGSYNEQFF	TGTGCCAGTAGTATAGCGTGGGCGGGGGGGTCCTACAATGAGCAGTTCTTC
TRBJ2-6	-	-	TRBV27	CASSLLAGANVLTF	TGTGCCAGCAGTCTCCTAGCTGGGGCCAACGTCCTGACTTTC
TRBJ2-3	-	-	TRBV6-4	CASSATSTDTQYF	TGTGCCAGCAGTGCGACTAGCACAGATACGCAGTATTTT
TRBJ1-5	-	-	TRBV28	CASISGLKNQPQHF	TGTGCCAGCATATCGGGACTCAAAAATCAGCCCCAGCATTTT
TRBJ2-7	-	-	TRBV18	CASSPGNTFEQYF	TGTGCCAGCTCACCCGGGAACACGTTCGAGCAGTACTTC
TRBJ1-6	-	-	TRBV27	CASSPGANSYNSPLHF	TGTGCCAGCAGTCCAGGCGCCAACTCCTATAATTCACCCCTCCACTTT
TRBJ1-1	-	TRBD1	TRBV19	CATTRQGARTEAFF	TGTGCCACTACCAGACAGGGGGCGAGGACTGAAGCTTTCTTT
TRBJ1-1	-	-	TRBV7-2	CASSFKGLITEAFF	TGTGCCAGCAGCTTTAAGGGGTTGATCACTGAAGCTTTCTTT
TRBJ1-2	-	-	TRBV10-3	CAISEPSSPQGSHSPYGYTF	TGTGCCATCAGTGAGCCCTCCTCGCCGCAGGGCTCGCATTCCCCCTATGGCTACACCTTC